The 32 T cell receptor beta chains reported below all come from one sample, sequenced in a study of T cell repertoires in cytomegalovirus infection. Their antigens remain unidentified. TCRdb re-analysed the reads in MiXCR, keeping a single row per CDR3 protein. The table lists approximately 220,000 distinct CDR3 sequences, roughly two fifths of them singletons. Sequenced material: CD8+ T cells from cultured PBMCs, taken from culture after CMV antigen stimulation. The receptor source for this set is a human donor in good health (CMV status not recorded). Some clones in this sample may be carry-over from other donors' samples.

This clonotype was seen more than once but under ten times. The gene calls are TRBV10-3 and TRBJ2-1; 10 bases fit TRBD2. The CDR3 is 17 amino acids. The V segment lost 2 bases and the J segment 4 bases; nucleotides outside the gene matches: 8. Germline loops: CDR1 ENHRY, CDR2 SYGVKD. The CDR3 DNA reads TGTGCCATCAGTGAGCAAGTAGCGGGAGGTCTTTACAATGAGCAGTTCTTC. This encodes CAISEQVAGGLYNEQFF.

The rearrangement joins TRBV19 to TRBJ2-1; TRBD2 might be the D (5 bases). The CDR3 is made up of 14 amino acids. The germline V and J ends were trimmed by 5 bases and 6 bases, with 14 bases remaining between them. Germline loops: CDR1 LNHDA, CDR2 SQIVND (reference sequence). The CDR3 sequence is CASSLNRRGNEQFF. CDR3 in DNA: TGTGCCAGTAGTTTGAATCGACGGGGCAATGAGCAGTTCTTC. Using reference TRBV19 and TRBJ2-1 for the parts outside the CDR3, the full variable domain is DGGITQSPKYLFRKEGQNVTLSCEQNLNHDAMYWYRQDPGQGLRLIYYSQIVNDFQKGDIAEGYSVSREKKESFPLTVTSAQKNPTAFYLCASSLNRRGNEQFFGPGTRLTVL.

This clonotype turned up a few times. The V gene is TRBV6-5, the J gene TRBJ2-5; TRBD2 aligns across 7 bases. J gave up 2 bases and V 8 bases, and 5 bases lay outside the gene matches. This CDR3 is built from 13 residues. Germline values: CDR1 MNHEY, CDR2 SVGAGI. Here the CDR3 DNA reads TGTGCCAGCGGGGGGGGATCGCAAGAGACCCAGTACTTC. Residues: CASGGGSQETQYF.

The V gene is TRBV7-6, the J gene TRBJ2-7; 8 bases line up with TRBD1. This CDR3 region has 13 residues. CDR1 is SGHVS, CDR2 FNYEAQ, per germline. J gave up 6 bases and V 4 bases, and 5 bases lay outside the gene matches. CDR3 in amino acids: CASSSETGGEQYF. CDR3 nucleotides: TGTGCCAGCAGCTCAGAAACAGGGGGCGAGCAGTACTTC.

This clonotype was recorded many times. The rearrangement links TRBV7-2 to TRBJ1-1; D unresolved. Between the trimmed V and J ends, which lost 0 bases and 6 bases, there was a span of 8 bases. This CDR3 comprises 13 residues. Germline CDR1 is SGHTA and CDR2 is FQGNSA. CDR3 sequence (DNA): TGTGCCAGCAGCTTAGCGAGAGCGGCTGAAGCTTTCTTT. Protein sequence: CASSLARAAEAFF.

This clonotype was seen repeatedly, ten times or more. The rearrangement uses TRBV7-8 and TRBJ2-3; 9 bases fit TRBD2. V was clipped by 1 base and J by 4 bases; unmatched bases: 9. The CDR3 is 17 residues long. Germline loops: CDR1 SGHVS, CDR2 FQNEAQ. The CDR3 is CASSLGSPSGNPDTQYF. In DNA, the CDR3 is TGTGCCAGCAGCTTAGGTTCGCCTAGCGGGAATCCAGATACGCAGTATTTT.

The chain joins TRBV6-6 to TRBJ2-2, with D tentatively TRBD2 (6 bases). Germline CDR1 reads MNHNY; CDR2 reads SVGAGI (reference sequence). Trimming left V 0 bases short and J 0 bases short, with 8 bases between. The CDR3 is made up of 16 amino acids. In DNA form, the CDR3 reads TGTGCCAGCAGTTACTCGAGACTAGCGAACACCGGGGAGCTGTTTTTT. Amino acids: CASSYSRLANTGELFF.

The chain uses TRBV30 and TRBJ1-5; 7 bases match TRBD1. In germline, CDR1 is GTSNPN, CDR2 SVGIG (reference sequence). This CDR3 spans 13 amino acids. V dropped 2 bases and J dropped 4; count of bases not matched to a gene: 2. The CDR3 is CAWSRDRNQPQHF. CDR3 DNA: TGTGCCTGGAGTAGGGACAGAAATCAGCCCCAGCATTTT.

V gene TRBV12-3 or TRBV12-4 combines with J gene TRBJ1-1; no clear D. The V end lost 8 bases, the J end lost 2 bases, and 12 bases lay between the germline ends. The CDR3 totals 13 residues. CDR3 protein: CASGVGLNTEAFF. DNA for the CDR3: TGTGCCAGCGGGGTCGGTCTCAACACTGAAGCTTTCTTT.

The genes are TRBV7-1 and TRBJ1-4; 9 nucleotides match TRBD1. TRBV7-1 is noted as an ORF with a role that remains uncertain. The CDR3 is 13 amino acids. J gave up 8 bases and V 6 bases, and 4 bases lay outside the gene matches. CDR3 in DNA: TGTGCCAGCAGGACAGGGGGAGTAGAAAAACTGTTTTTT. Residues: CASRTGGVEKLFF.

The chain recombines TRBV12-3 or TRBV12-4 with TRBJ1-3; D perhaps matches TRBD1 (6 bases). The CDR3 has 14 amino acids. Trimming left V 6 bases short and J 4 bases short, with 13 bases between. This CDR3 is CASSRDKRGNTIYF. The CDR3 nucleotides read TGTGCCAGCAGCCGGGACAAAAGAGGAAACACCATATATTTT.

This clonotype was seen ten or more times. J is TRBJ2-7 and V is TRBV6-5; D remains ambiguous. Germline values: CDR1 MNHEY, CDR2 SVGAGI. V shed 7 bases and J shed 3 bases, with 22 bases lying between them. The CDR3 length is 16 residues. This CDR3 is CASTPKMEIWGYEQYF. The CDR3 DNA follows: TGTGCCAGCACCCCAAAGATGGAAATTTGGGGCTACGAGCAGTACTTC.

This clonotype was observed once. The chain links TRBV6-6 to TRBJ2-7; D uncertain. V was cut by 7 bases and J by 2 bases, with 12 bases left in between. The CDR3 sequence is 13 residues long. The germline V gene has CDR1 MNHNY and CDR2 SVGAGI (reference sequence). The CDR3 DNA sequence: TGTGCCAGCAATCCTTCCAGTCCCTACGAGCAGTACTTC. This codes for CASNPSSPYEQYF.

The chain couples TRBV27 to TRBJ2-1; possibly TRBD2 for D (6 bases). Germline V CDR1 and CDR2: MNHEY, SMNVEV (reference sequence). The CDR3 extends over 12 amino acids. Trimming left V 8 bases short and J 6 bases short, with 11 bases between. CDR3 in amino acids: CASGPTSNEQFF. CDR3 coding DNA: TGTGCCAGCGGACCGACTAGCAATGAGCAGTTCTTC.

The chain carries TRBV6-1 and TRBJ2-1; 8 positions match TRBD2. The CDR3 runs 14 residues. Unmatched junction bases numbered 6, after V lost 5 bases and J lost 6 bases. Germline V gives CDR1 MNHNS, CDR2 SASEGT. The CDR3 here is CASSYGTRGNEQFF. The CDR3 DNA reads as TGTGCCAGCAGTTACGGGACTAGGGGCAATGAGCAGTTCTTC.

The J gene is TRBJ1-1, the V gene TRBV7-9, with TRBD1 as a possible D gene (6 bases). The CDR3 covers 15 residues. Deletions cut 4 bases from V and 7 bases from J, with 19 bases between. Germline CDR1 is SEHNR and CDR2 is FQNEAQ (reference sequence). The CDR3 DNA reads TGTGCCAGCAGCTCGGAAACCGGGACACCCCTTGAAGCTTTCTTT. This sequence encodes CASSSETGTPLEAFF.

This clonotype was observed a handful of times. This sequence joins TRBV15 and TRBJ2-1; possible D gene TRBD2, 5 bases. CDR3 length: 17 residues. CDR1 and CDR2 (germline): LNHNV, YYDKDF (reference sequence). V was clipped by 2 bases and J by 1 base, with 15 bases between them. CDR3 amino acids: CATSRPRAAESYNEQFF. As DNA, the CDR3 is TGTGCCACCAGCAGACCAAGAGCAGCGGAATCCTACAATGAGCAGTTCTTC.

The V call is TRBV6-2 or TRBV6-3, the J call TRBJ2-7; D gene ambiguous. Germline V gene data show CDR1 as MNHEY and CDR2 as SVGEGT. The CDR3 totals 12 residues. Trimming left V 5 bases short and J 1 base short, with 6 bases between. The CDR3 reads CASSLWSYEQYF. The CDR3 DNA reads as TGTGCCAGCAGTCTCTGGTCCTACGAGCAGTACTTC.

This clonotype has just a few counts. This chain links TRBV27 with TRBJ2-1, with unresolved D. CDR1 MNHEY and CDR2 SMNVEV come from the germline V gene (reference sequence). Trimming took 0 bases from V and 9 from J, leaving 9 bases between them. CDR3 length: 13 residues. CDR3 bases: TGTGCCAGCAGTTTATCGACCTGGGGTGAGCAGTTCTTC. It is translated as CASSLSTWGEQFF.

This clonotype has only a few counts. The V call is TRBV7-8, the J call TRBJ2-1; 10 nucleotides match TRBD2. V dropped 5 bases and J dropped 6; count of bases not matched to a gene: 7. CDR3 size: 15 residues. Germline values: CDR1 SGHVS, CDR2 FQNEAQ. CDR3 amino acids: CASSLTSGSINEQFF. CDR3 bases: TGTGCCAGCAGCCTGACTAGCGGGTCCATCAATGAGCAGTTCTTC.

The CDR3 here is CASSPGTLTNQETQYF. The CDR3 bases are TGTGCCAGTAGTCCCGGGACTTTAACCAACCAAGAGACCCAGTACTTC. J is TRBJ2-5 and V is TRBV19, with D tentatively TRBD2 (6 bases). The CDR3 is 16 residues long. V was cut by 5 bases and J by 0 bases, with 16 bases left in between. Germline CDR1 and CDR2: LNHDA and SQIVND (reference sequence).

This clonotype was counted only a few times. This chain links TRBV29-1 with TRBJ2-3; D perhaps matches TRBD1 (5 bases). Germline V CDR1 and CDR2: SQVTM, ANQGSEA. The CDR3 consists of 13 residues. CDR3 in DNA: TGCGTGGACGCTGAAGGGGGCACAGATACGCAGTATTTT. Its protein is CVDAEGGTDTQYF.

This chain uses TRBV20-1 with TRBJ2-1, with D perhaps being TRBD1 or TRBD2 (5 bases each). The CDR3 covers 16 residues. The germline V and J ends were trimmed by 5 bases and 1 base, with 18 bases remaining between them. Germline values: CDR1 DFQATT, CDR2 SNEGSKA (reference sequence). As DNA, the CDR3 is TGCAGTGCTCGGGACGCAGCCATCCTTTCCTACAATGAGCAGTTCTTC. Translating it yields CSARDAAILSYNEQFF.

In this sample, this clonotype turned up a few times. CDR3: CASSASQGYEQYF. CDR3 coding DNA: TGTGCCAGCAGCGCAAGCCAGGGGTACGAGCAGTACTTC. The V call is TRBV7-2, the J call TRBJ2-7; D perhaps matches TRBD1 (6 bases). V shed 5 bases and J shed 4 bases, with 12 bases lying between them. Germline CDR1 is SGHTA and CDR2 is FQGNSA. The CDR3 runs to 13 residues.

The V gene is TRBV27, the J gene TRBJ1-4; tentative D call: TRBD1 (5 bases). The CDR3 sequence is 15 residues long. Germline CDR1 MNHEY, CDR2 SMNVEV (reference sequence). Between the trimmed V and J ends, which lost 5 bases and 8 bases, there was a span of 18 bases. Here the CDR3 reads CASSPLRTLSEKLFF. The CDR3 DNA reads TGTGCCAGCAGTCCCCTAAGGACATTGAGCGAAAAACTGTTTTTT.

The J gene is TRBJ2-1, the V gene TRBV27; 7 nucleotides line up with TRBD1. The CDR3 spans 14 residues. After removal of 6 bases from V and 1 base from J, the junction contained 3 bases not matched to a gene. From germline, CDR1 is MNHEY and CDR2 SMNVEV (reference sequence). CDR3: CASSHRGSYNEQFF. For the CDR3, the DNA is TGTGCCAGCAGCCACAGGGGTTCCTACAATGAGCAGTTCTTC.

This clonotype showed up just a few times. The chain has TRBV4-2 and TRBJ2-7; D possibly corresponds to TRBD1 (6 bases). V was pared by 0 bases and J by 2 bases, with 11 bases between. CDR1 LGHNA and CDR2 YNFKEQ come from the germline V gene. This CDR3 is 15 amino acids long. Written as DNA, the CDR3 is TGTGCCAGCAGCCAAGAGAACAGGGTTACCTACGAGCAGTACTTC. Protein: CASSQENRVTYEQYF.

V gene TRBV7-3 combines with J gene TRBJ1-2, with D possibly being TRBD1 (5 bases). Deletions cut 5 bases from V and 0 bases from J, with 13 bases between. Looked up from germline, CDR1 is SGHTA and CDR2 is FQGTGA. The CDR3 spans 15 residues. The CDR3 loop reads CASSPNGGANYGYTF. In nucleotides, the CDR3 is TGTGCCAGCAGCCCCAACGGGGGAGCTAACTATGGCTACACCTTC.

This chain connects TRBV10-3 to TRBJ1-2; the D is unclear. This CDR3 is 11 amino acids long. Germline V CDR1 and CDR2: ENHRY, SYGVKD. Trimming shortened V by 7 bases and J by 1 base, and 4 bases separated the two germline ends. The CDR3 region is CAIKSNYGYTF. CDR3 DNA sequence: TGTGCCATCAAAAGTAACTATGGCTACACCTTC.

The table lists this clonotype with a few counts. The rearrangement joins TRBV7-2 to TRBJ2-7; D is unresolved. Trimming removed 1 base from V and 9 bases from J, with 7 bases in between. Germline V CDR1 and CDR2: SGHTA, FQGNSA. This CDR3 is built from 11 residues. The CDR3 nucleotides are TGTGCCAGCAGCTTAGGGGGAAGGCAGTACTTC. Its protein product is CASSLGGRQYF.

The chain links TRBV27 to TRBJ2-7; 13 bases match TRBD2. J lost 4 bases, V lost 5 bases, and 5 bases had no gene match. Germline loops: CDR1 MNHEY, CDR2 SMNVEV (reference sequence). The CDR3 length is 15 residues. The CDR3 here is CASSPGLAGAYEQYF. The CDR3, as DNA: TGTGCCAGCAGTCCCGGACTAGCGGGGGCATACGAGCAGTACTTC.

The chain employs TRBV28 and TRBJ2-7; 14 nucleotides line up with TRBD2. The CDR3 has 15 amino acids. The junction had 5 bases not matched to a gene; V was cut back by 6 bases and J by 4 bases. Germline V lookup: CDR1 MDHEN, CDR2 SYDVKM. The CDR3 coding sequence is TGTGCCAGCAGGTTCCGGACTAGCGGGAGGTACGAGCAGTACTTC. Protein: CASRFRTSGRYEQYF.